A single T cell receptor (beta chain) is shown here with its context. Antigen unknown. One end of the junction fails to match germline, which may point to a read error. These data are taken from a study of CD8 T cells in ankylosing spondylitis. General observations from the study: A motif in TCR beta, a set of fewer than ten highly homologous variants, appeared characteristic of ankylosing spondylitis blood.

MiXCR was run by TCRdb on the 5' RACE reads, yielding one entry per CDR3 protein. The table records more than 650,000 distinct CDR3 sequences, about 11% of them present only once. CDR1 MDHEN and CDR2 SYDVKM come from the germline V gene. CDR3 length equals 12 residues. This TCR was sampled from a male donor with ankylosing spondylitis. The material sequenced was blood, either unsorted or a sorted T cell fraction (not recorded which). The V and J genes are TRBV28 and TRBJ2-7, with 7 bases matching TRBD1. The CDR3 DNA is TGTGCCAGCAGTGACCGGGACAGAGGTGGGAACTTC. This codes for CASSDRDRGGNF.